The 25 T cell receptor beta chains reported below all come from one sample, sequenced in a study of T cells after yellow fever vaccination. One entry per CDR3 protein results from TCRdb running MiXCR on the 5' RACE reads. Of 300,000 or so distinct CDR3 sequences listed, 8.1% are singletons. The input for sequencing was PBMCs, taken roughly seven weeks after the first yellow fever vaccination. Every receptor here comes from a man aged 18-30 years who received the YFV17D yellow fever vaccine.

This clonotype came up a few times. The chain couples TRBV4-2 to TRBJ2-6, with TRBD1 matching 8 bases. The CDR3 has 22 amino acids. The V and J ends lost 4 bases and 0 bases, in that order; junction bases with no gene match: 20. CDR1 is LGHNA, CDR2 YNFKEQ, per germline. CDR3 bases: TGTGCCAGCAGCCCTACCCGCTTTGTCAGGGGGCCCACTGACTCTGGGGCCAACGTCCTGACTTTC. This translates into CASSPTRFVRGPTDSGANVLTF.

This clonotype has a handful of counts. The chain employs TRBV5-4 and TRBJ2-7; 7 bases are a match to TRBD1. Trimming took 2 bases from V and 7 from J; bases not matched to a gene: 3. The germline V gene encodes CDR1 SGHNT and CDR2 YYREEE (reference sequence). There are 12 residues in the CDR3. The CDR3 region has the DNA TGTGCCAGCAGCTTACAGGGGAGAGAGCAGTACGTC. This gives the protein CASSLQGREQYV.

This clonotype has at least ten counts. The V gene is TRBV7-7, the J gene TRBJ2-7; 10 bases line up with TRBD2. Germline-derived CDR1 and CDR2 are SSHAT and FNYEAQ (reference sequence). The CDR3 is 17 amino acids. The CDR3 DNA reads as TGTGCTAGCAGCTTAGCTCGGACTAGCGGAGGGTATCGAGAGCAGTACGTC. Amino acids: CASSLARTSGGYREQYV.

The chain recombines TRBV29-1 with TRBJ2-1; no definite D call. CDR1 SQVTM and CDR2 ANQGSEA come from the germline V gene. The length of the CDR3 is 11 residues. V gave up 2 bases and J gave up 10 bases, with 9 bases separating them. The CDR3 loop is CSVESGMEQFF. The CDR3 DNA reads as TGCAGCGTTGAATCGGGTATGGAGCAGTTCTTC.

This clonotype was counted at least ten times. V and J are TRBV6-1 and TRBJ2-7; D possibly uses TRBD1 or TRBD2 (6 bases each). V lost 5 bases to trimming and J lost 2 bases, with 13 bases between them. This CDR3 comprises 14 residues. CDR1 is MNHNS and CDR2 is SASEGT in the germline V gene. In DNA, the CDR3 is TGTGCCAGCAGTAAGGTCGGGGGCCCCTACGAGCAGTACGTC. Translating it yields CASSKVGGPYEQYV.

V and J are TRBV4-2 and TRBJ2-5; 11 bases map to TRBD2. The CDR3 runs to 17 residues. Germline values: CDR1 LGHNA, CDR2 YNFKEQ. The V segment lost 3 bases and the J segment 6 bases; nucleotides outside the gene matches: 12. CDR3 region: CASSQDRNSGGAKTQYF. CDR3 coding DNA: TGTGCCAGCAGCCAGGACCGAAATAGCGGGGGGGCAAAGACCCAGTACTTC.

This clonotype was seen only a few times. The chain recombines TRBV7-9 with TRBJ1-1; D gene unclear. Germline CDR1 reads SEHNR; CDR2 reads FQNEAQ (reference sequence). V was trimmed by 5 bases and J by 3 bases, leaving 10 bases between them. The CDR3 is 13 residues long. CDR3 region: CASSHGDYTEAFF. The CDR3 nucleotides read TGTGCCAGCAGCCACGGAGATTACACTGAAGCTTTCTTT.

This clonotype has only a few counts. The chain couples TRBV4-2 to TRBJ2-3; weak D call: TRBD2 (6 bases). V was pared by 4 bases and J by 0 bases, with 14 bases between. This CDR3 is 16 amino acids long. The germline CDR1 and CDR2 sequences are LGHNA and YNFKEQ. The CDR3 nucleotides read TGTGCCAGCAGCCCCCTGACTAGTGAGAGCACAGATACGCAGTATTTT. Translating it yields CASSPLTSESTDTQYF.

This clonotype was detected a few times. The genes are TRBV4-3 and TRBJ2-7, with a weak D call TRBD1 (5 bases). This CDR3 region has 15 residues. In germline, CDR1 is LGHNA, CDR2 YSLEER. Trimming removed 4 bases at V and 3 bases at J, with 16 bases between. In nucleotides, the CDR3 is TGCGCCAGCAGCCTGGGGCCTACTTCCTTCTACGAGCAGTACGTC. Residues: CASSLGPTSFYEQYV.

This clonotype has at least ten counts. The rearrangement uses TRBV29-1 and TRBJ2-1, with D possibly being TRBD1 (5 bases). The V gene's germline CDR1 is SQVTM and CDR2 ANQGSEA. The CDR3 has 12 residues. Trimming shortened V by 7 bases and J by 10 bases, and 17 bases separated the two germline ends. Here the CDR3 DNA reads TGCAGCGCACAGGTGGTCCCCTCCGAGCAGTTCTTC. This translates into CSAQVVPSEQFF.

The chain employs TRBV5-5 and TRBJ1-1; tentatively, D is TRBD1 (6 bases). V lost 2 bases to trimming and J lost 5 bases, with 16 bases between them. This CDR3 comprises 15 residues. Germline lookup yields CDR1 SGHKS and CDR2 YYEKEE (reference sequence). CDR3 sequence reads: CASSFRGQGRTEAFF. Written as DNA, the CDR3 is TGTGCCAGCAGCTTTCGGGGTCAGGGGAGGACTGAAGCTTTCTTT.

This clonotype appeared a few times. The chain is built from TRBV7-3 and TRBJ2-2; no clear D. The germline V gene has CDR1 SGHTA and CDR2 FQGTGA. The CDR3 is 12 residues long. V shed 5 bases and J shed 5 bases, with 6 bases lying between them. This CDR3 is CASSTRTGELFF. The CDR3 coding sequence is TGTGCCAGCAGCACAAGGACCGGGGAGCTGTTTTTT.

This clonotype was observed many times. The genes are TRBV4-1 and TRBJ2-1; 10 nucleotides agree with TRBD2. CDR3 length equals 16 residues. Germline V CDR1 and CDR2: MGHRA, YSYEKL. The J segment lost 9 bases and the V segment lost 0 bases, leaving 8 bases of the junction unmatched. CDR3 protein: CASSQEAAGGPGEQFF. CDR3 coding DNA: TGCGCCAGCAGCCAAGAGGCAGCGGGGGGGCCTGGTGAGCAGTTCTTC.

The V and J genes are TRBV18 and TRBJ2-1; D could derive from TRBD1 or TRBD2 (6 bases each). Germline V gene data show CDR1 as KGHSH and CDR2 as LQKENI. V dropped 3 bases and J dropped 7 bases, with 19 bases sitting between them. This CDR3 is built from 16 residues. The chain's CDR3 is CASSPPDGGRRNEQFF. The CDR3 DNA follows: TGTGCCAGCTCACCCCCGGACGGGGGCAGGAGGAATGAGCAGTTCTTC. Full variable domain (outside the CDR3, taken from reference TRBV18 and TRBJ2-1): NAGVMQNPRHLVRRRGQEARLRCSPMKGHSHVYWYRQLPEEGLKFMVYLQKENIIDESGMPKERFSAEFPKEGPSILRIQQVVRGDSAAYFCASSPPDGGRRNEQFFGPGTRLTVL.

The CDR3 reads CASSLRAPAYEQYF. The CDR3 DNA follows: TGTGCCAGCAGCCTCCGGGCCCCGGCCTACGAGCAGTACTTC. The chain employs TRBV7-6 and TRBJ2-7, with D uncertain. Trimming cost V 5 bases and J 2 bases, with 13 bases left between them. CDR1 is SGHVS and CDR2 is FNYEAQ in the germline V gene. The CDR3 is 14 residues long.

The V gene is TRBV6-2 or TRBV6-3, the J gene TRBJ2-4; 10 bases line up with TRBD1. There are 13 residues in the CDR3. Germline CDR1 is MNHEY and CDR2 is SVGEGT. Trimming at V came to 6 bases and at J to 7 bases, leaving 3 bases not matched to a gene. Here the CDR3 reads CASRGQGTNIQYF. DNA for the CDR3: TGTGCCAGCAGGGGACAGGGGACCAACATTCAGTACTTC.

This clonotype was seen only a few times. The V gene is TRBV20-1, the J gene TRBJ2-2, with D tentatively TRBD1 (7 bases). With 6 bases removed from V and 6 bases from J, the gap between germline ends came to 17 bases. Looked up from germline, CDR1 is DFQATT and CDR2 is SNEGSKA (reference sequence). The CDR3 is 14 residues long. The CDR3 nucleotides read TGCAGTGCCTACCAGGGGGGAGGTGCCGGGGAGCTGTTTTTT. Its protein product is CSAYQGGGAGELFF.

The CDR3 DNA follows: TGTGCCACGGACGTACGAACATACAATGAGCAGTTCTTC. It is translated as CATDVRTYNEQFF. The chain recombines TRBV6-1 with TRBJ2-1, with unresolved D. Germline CDR1 MNHNS, CDR2 SASEGT. Trimming shortened V by 10 bases and J by 4 bases, and 14 bases separated the two germline ends. CDR3 length equals 13 residues.

This clonotype was detected only a few times. This rearrangement joins TRBV20-1 to TRBJ2-4, with D possibly being TRBD2 (7 bases). V was shortened by 5 bases and J by 0 bases, with 11 bases between the two germline ends. Looked up from germline, CDR1 is DFQATT and CDR2 is SNEGSKA (reference sequence). The CDR3 has 14 residues. The CDR3 loop reads CSAPRGGAKNIQYF. CDR3 DNA sequence: TGCAGTGCTCCAAGGGGGGGAGCCAAAAACATTCAGTACTTC.

This clonotype has more than one count but fewer than ten. The chain is built from TRBV5-1 and TRBJ1-1, with a possible D match to TRBD1 (6 bases). This CDR3 region has 15 residues. With 4 bases removed from V and 0 bases from J, the gap between germline ends came to 13 bases. Per the germline V gene, CDR1 is SGHRS and CDR2 is YFSETQ. DNA of the CDR3: TGCGCCAGCAGCCCCCCGACAGGCCTGAACACTGAAGCTTTCTTT. It translates to CASSPPTGLNTEAFF.

The chain uses TRBV10-3 and TRBJ2-3, with unresolved D. The length of the CDR3 is 16 residues. Germline assignment: CDR1 ENHRY and CDR2 SYGVKD. Deletions cut 0 bases from V and 0 bases from J, with 10 bases between. The CDR3 DNA reads as TGTGCCATCAGTGAGTCGGGCCGCGGAAGCACAGATACGCAGTATTTT. Translation gives CAISESGRGSTDTQYF.

The chain employs TRBV5-6 and TRBJ2-7; 14 bases line up with TRBD2. This CDR3 has 16 amino acids. The germline gives CDR1 SGHDT, CDR2 YYEEEE. Trimming took 4 bases from V and 1 from J; bases not matched to a gene: 4. The CDR3 here is CASSDGTSGGSYEQYF. CDR3 DNA sequence: TGTGCCAGCAGCGACGGGACTAGCGGGGGATCCTACGAGCAGTACTTC.

The J gene is TRBJ1-1, the V gene TRBV7-9; weak D call: TRBD1 (5 bases). In germline, CDR1 is SEHNR, CDR2 FQNEAQ (reference sequence). Trimming left V 4 bases short and J 6 bases short, with 15 bases between. The CDR3 covers 14 residues. DNA for the CDR3: TGTGCCAGCAGCTCTGGCGAGGGGCTCGCTGAAGCTTTCTTT. This encodes CASSSGEGLAEAFF.

V is TRBV24-1 and J is TRBJ2-2; TRBD1 matches at 8 bases. Germline V gives CDR1 KGHDR, CDR2 SFDVKD. The CDR3 runs 17 residues. V lost 4 bases, J lost 0 bases, and 6 bases stayed unmatched. The CDR3 nucleotides are TGTGCCACCAGTGAATGGGACAGGATCGCGAACACCGGGGAGCTGTTTTTT. This codes for CATSEWDRIANTGELFF.

This clonotype appeared a few times. The CDR3 sequence: CASSLSGTSGVVETQYF. The DNA for the CDR3 is TGTGCCAGCAGCTTAAGCGGGACTAGCGGGGTAGTAGAGACCCAGTACTTC. The chain has TRBV7-2 and TRBJ2-5; 13 nucleotides line up with TRBD2. Per germline, CDR1 SGHTA and CDR2 FQGNSA. The CDR3 is made up of 17 amino acids. V lost 2 bases and J lost 4; bases outside the gene matches: 7.